These 28 T cell receptor beta chains came from one sample sequenced in a study of spatial heterogeneity in lung cancer. Study-wide results and limits: One measure, the expanded intratumoral alpha and beta TCR count, tracked tumor mutation counts.

TCRdb used MiXCR to reprocess the 5' RACE reads, holding one entry per CDR3 protein. The table includes approximately 2,000 distinct CDR3 sequences, about 35% detected once. Time point given: sample taken at primary tumor resection. The antigens these receptors bind are not known. The sequenced sample was lung tumor tissue, obtained at surgery. These receptors were collected from a male donor with early-stage non-small cell lung cancer.

By frequency in the sample, this clonotype is medium-sized. The chain joins TRBV30 to TRBJ2-1, with D hard to call. V lost 0 bases and J lost 6, with 9 bases in between. The CDR3 loop spans 13 amino acids. Germline V gene sequence: CDR1 GTSNPN, CDR2 SVGIG (reference sequence). This CDR3 reads CAWSVPWGNEQFF. CDR3 DNA sequence: TGTGCCTGGAGTGTACCCTGGGGCAATGAGCAGTTCTTC.

This clonotype was observed a few times. This chain connects TRBV3-1 to TRBJ2-1, with TRBD2 matching over 13 bases. This CDR3 spans 16 amino acids. The V gene end was trimmed by 4 bases and the J gene end by 6 bases; junction bases not matched to a gene: 6. In germline, CDR1 is LGHDT, CDR2 YNNKEL (reference sequence). CDR3 nucleotides: TGTGCCAGCAGCCGCGGACTAGCGGGAGTGGGCAATGAGCAGTTCTTC. Protein product: CASSRGLAGVGNEQFF.

Sample share makes this clonotype medium-sized. V and J are TRBV20-1 and TRBJ2-3, with TRBD2 matching 9 bases. The CDR3 sequence is 14 residues long. The V gene end was trimmed by 3 bases and the J gene end by 4 bases; junction bases not matched to a gene: 5. Germline values: CDR1 DFQATT, CDR2 SNEGSKA (reference sequence). CDR3 DNA sequence: TGCAGTGCTAGGGCTAGCGGGAATGCAGATACGCAGTATTTT. Its protein is CSARASGNADTQYF.

This chain links TRBV24-1 with TRBJ1-5; 7 positions match TRBD1. Germline CDR1 and CDR2: KGHDR and SFDVKD. V dropped 1 base and J dropped 15; count of bases not matched to a gene: 11. The CDR3 contains 14 residues. CDR3 in DNA: TGTGCCACCAGTGATTTTGGGGACAGCCAACCCATGCATTTT. Protein product: CATSDFGDSQPMHF.

A few counts support this clonotype. The chain links TRBV29-1 to TRBJ2-5, with D tentatively TRBD2 (6 bases). V was pared by 4 bases and J by 3 bases, with 12 bases between. The CDR3 is made up of 13 amino acids. Germline V lookup: CDR1 SQVTM, CDR2 ANQGSEA. In DNA form, the CDR3 reads TGCAGCGTTGGGGGCCAGCGGGAAGAGACCCAGTACTTC. This translates into CSVGGQREETQYF.

By proportion, this clonotype is medium-sized. The chain combines TRBV20-1 with TRBJ2-7, with 7 bases matching TRBD2. Germline V gives CDR1 DFQATT, CDR2 SNEGSKA (reference sequence). The V and J ends lost 3 bases and 0 bases, in that order; junction bases with no gene match: 5. The CDR3 covers 14 residues. CDR3: CSARTGGSSYEQYF. CDR3 nucleotide sequence: TGCAGTGCTAGGACGGGCGGGAGCTCCTACGAGCAGTACTTC.

By sample fraction, this clonotype is medium-sized. The rearrangement uses TRBV7-9 and TRBJ1-2; D uncertain. Germline V lookup: CDR1 SEHNR, CDR2 FQNEAQ (reference sequence). The CDR3 is made up of 14 amino acids. V was pared by 1 base and J by 0 bases, with 6 bases between. The CDR3 bases are TGTGCCAGCAGCTTAGGTCCAGCTAACTATGGCTACACCTTC. This gives the protein CASSLGPANYGYTF.

This clonotype rates as medium-sized. The genes are TRBV3-1 and TRBJ2-5, with D possibly called TRBD1 or TRBD2 (5 bases each). The length of the CDR3 is 16 residues. Trimming stripped 2 bases from V and 3 bases from J, with 16 bases between. CDR1 and CDR2 (germline): LGHDT, YNNKEL (reference sequence). CDR3: CASSQWSGQAKETQYF. In DNA form, the CDR3 reads TGTGCCAGCAGCCAATGGTCGGGGCAGGCAAAAGAGACCCAGTACTTC.

This clonotype is classed as medium-sized. The rearrangement joins TRBV20-1 to TRBJ2-7, with D unresolved. V lost 3 bases and J 3 bases, leaving 18 bases between the germline ends. In germline, CDR1 is DFQATT, CDR2 SNEGSKA (reference sequence). CDR3 size: 15 residues. CDR3 amino acids: CSARDARSIGYEQYF. In DNA form, the CDR3 reads TGCAGTGCTAGGGACGCCCGCAGCATCGGCTACGAGCAGTACTTC.

V and J are TRBV4-2 and TRBJ2-3, with 14 bases identical to TRBD2. With 0 bases clipped from V and 7 bases from J, the junction kept 6 bases outside the gene matches. The germline V gene has CDR1 LGHNA and CDR2 YNFKEQ. This CDR3 is 17 amino acids long. In DNA, the CDR3 is TGTGCCAGCAGCCAAGATGGGACTAGCGGGAGTCTAAATACGCAGTATTTT. It codes for CASSQDGTSGSLNTQYF.

This sequence joins TRBV28 and TRBJ2-3, with 15 bases that match TRBD2. In germline, CDR1 is MDHEN, CDR2 SYDVKM. The CDR3 runs to 18 residues. V lost 5 bases, J lost 0 bases, and 6 bases stayed unmatched. The CDR3 protein is CASSAWTSGGGSTDTQYF. The CDR3 DNA sequence: TGTGCCAGCAGTGCCTGGACTAGCGGGGGGGGAAGCACAGATACGCAGTATTTT.

Relative to its sample, this clonotype is large (0.1 to 1%). This chain connects TRBV20-1 to TRBJ2-2; D not certain. The V end was cut by 0 bases, the J end by 1 base, with 9 bases between. This CDR3 comprises 15 residues. Germline loops: CDR1 DFQATT, CDR2 SNEGSKA (reference sequence). The CDR3 region is CSARDIDENTGELFF. The CDR3 DNA reads as TGCAGTGCTAGAGATATCGACGAGAACACCGGGGAGCTGTTTTTT.

This sequence joins TRBV7-2 and TRBJ2-2; D might be TRBD2 (5 bases). Germline V gene lookup returns CDR1 SGHTA and CDR2 FQGNSA. V was pared by 5 bases and J by 7 bases, with 11 bases between. The CDR3 runs 13 residues. The CDR3 bases are TGTGCCAGCAGCGTGACGGGGATCGGGGAGCTGTTTTTT. Translated, it gives CASSVTGIGELFF.

In its sample, this clonotype is medium-sized (0.01 to 0.1%). The chain uses TRBV5-1 and TRBJ2-7; 7 bases agree with TRBD2. The CDR3 has 14 residues. Germline V gene data show CDR1 as SGHRS and CDR2 as YFSETQ. J gave up 6 bases and V 4 bases, and 10 bases lay outside the gene matches. The CDR3 DNA is TGCGCCAGCAGCCCCTCCTGGCAGCGGGGCGAGCAGTACTTC. Encoded protein: CASSPSWQRGEQYF.

The sample holds many counts of this clonotype. This rearrangement joins TRBV30 to TRBJ2-5; D is undetermined. Trimming pared 5 bases from V and 5 bases from J, leaving 15 bases between. The CDR3 length is 13 residues. Germline V gene data show CDR1 as GTSNPN and CDR2 as SVGIG (reference sequence). The CDR3 reads CAWCRREKETQYF. The CDR3, as DNA: TGTGCCTGGTGTAGGCGTGAGAAGGAGACCCAGTACTTC.

J is TRBJ2-1 and V is TRBV6-2 or TRBV6-3, with 8 bases aligning to TRBD2. This CDR3 contains 18 residues. V lost 0 bases, J lost 0 bases, and 7 bases stayed unmatched. In germline, CDR1 is MNHEY, CDR2 SVGEGT. In DNA form, the CDR3 reads TGTGCCAGCAGTTACTCGGGTCTCCTAGCGGGCTCCTACAATGAGCAGTTCTTC. Its protein product is CASSYSGLLAGSYNEQFF.

V and J are TRBV20-1 and TRBJ2-3; TRBD1 might be the D (6 bases). CDR1 is DFQATT and CDR2 is SNEGSKA in the germline V gene (reference sequence). Between the trimmed V and J ends, which lost 8 bases and 0 bases, there was a span of 9 bases. The CDR3 consists of 12 residues. The CDR3 region has the DNA TGCAGTCGACAGGCTAGCACAGATACGCAGTATTTT. It specifies CSRQASTDTQYF.

This clonotype is medium-sized. The rearrangement uses TRBV28 and TRBJ2-7; 8 bases fit TRBD1. Germline CDR1 is MDHEN and CDR2 is SYDVKM. The trim removed 3 bases at V and 6 bases at J, leaving 7 bases unmatched. This CDR3 has 14 residues. The CDR3 is CASSLTDRVGEQYF. The CDR3 DNA follows: TGTGCCAGCAGTTTGACGGACAGGGTGGGCGAGCAGTACTTC.

The chain has TRBV7-8 and TRBJ2-1; 7 bases align to TRBD2. V lost 5 bases, J lost 3 bases, and 13 bases stayed unmatched. The germline gives CDR1 SGHVS, CDR2 FQNEAQ. The CDR3 runs to 17 residues. CDR3 loop: CASSTRLADKRYNEQFF. In nucleotides, the CDR3 is TGTGCCAGCAGCACCAGACTAGCAGATAAACGCTACAATGAGCAGTTCTTC.

This clonotype is judged medium-sized. The chain has TRBV15 and TRBJ2-7; D is unresolved. This CDR3 has 14 residues. V was pared by 1 base and J by 1 base, with 8 bases between. Germline V gene lookup returns CDR1 LNHNV and CDR2 YYDKDF (reference sequence). CDR3 loop: CATSRVVGSYEQYF. In DNA, the CDR3 is TGTGCCACCAGCAGAGTGGTAGGGTCCTACGAGCAGTACTTC.

By sample share, this clonotype is medium-sized. This chain connects TRBV14 to TRBJ2-1, with D hard to call. Germline values: CDR1 SGHDN, CDR2 FVKESK. The CDR3 loop spans 13 amino acids. Trimming shortened V by 2 bases and J by 9 bases, and 11 bases separated the two germline ends. CDR3 nucleotide sequence: TGTGCCAGCAGCCAACACCCGGTCGGTGAGCAGTTCTTC. Residues: CASSQHPVGEQFF.

Sample share makes this clonotype large. The chain has TRBV29-1 and TRBJ2-3, with 7 bases matching TRBD1. Germline trimming cut 4 bases from V and 5 bases from J; bases unmatched to any gene: 9. Germline V gene data show CDR1 as SQVTM and CDR2 as ANQGSEA. The CDR3 is 14 residues long. As DNA, the CDR3 is TGCAGCGTTGGCCCGACAGGGAGCGGAGATACGCAGTATTTT. This encodes CSVGPTGSGDTQYF.

This clonotype was picked up a small number of times. The chain uses TRBV29-1 and TRBJ2-3; 10 bases are shared with TRBD1. The CDR3 consists of 14 residues. Germline values: CDR1 SQVTM, CDR2 ANQGSEA. With V trimmed by 6 bases and J by 2 bases, 5 bases remained unmatched. The CDR3 sequence: CSVEGQGYTDTQYF. The DNA of the CDR3 is TGCAGCGTGGAGGGACAGGGGTACACAGATACGCAGTATTTT.

The V gene is TRBV20-1, the J gene TRBJ2-3; 8 nucleotides agree with TRBD2. Germline loops: CDR1 DFQATT, CDR2 SNEGSKA (reference sequence). The CDR3 sequence is 16 residues long. The junction had 11 bases not matched to a gene; V was cut back by 2 bases and J by 4 bases. CDR3 sequence (DNA): TGCAGTGCTAGATCGATGAGAGCGGGGGAAGCAGATACGCAGTATTTT. Its protein product is CSARSMRAGEADTQYF.

By sample fraction, this clonotype is large. This chain uses TRBV7-3 with TRBJ2-2; D possibly corresponds to TRBD2 (5 bases). Germline V CDR1 and CDR2: SGHTA, FQGTGA. Trimming removed 3 bases from V and 5 bases from J, with 10 bases in between. The CDR3 extends over 14 amino acids. The CDR3 coding sequence is TGTGCCAGCAGCTTTCACGGGAAGACCGGGGAGCTGTTTTTT. Protein: CASSFHGKTGELFF.

Judged by abundance, this clonotype is medium-sized. The chain is built from TRBV6-5 and TRBJ2-7, with D unresolved. Germline V gene data show CDR1 as MNHEY and CDR2 as SVGAGI. V lost 3 bases and J lost 4, with 13 bases in between. The CDR3 length is 14 residues. The CDR3 DNA sequence: TGTGCCAGCAGTTATACTATTCTCGGATACGAGCAGTACTTC. This sequence encodes CASSYTILGYEQYF.

This clonotype was picked up one time. The CDR3 region has the DNA TGCGCCAGCAGCTTTGGTGGTCAGGGAATTGGCGAGCAGTTCTTC. Translating it yields CASSFGGQGIGEQFF. The gene calls are TRBV5-1 and TRBJ2-1, with D perhaps matching TRBD1 (5 bases). The V gene's germline CDR1 is SGHRS and CDR2 YFSETQ. V was pared by 2 bases and J by 10 bases, with 19 bases between. The CDR3 loop spans 15 amino acids.

The CDR3 loop reads CSASLAGAKNIQYF. For the CDR3, the DNA is TGCAGTGCTAGTTTGGCGGGAGCCAAAAACATTCAGTACTTC. The rearrangement joins TRBV20-1 to TRBJ2-4, with TRBD2 as a possible D gene (5 bases). Germline V CDR1 and CDR2: DFQATT, SNEGSKA (reference sequence). The CDR3 covers 14 residues. V dropped 3 bases and J dropped 0 bases, with 9 bases sitting between them.